The T cell receptor beta chain described here comes from a study of T cell responses to AZD1222 COVID-19 vaccine. Study-wide findings and caveats: Per reports, nearly half of all spike-specific TCRs target regions that are unmutated in variants.

This CDR3 is built from 19 residues. Per the germline V gene, CDR1 is MDHEN and CDR2 is SYDVKM. V shed 8 bases and J 3 bases; nucleotides not matched to a gene: 15. A remark on this clone: Its specificity is unknown.

This table comes from immunoSEQ multiplex PCR, and its TCRdb copy is limited to in-frame clones, with some not included. Here the sample spans roughly 120,000 clones, roughly 87% being singletons. The TCR sequence derives from an adult in good health. The J gene is TRBJ2-3, the V gene TRBV28, with 15 bases identical to TRBD2. The sequences come from peripheral blood, collected on day 0 of AZD1222 vaccination. The CDR3 DNA follows: TGTGCCAGCCCTCCGTCCGGGACTAGCGGGAGGAGGGATACAGATACGCAGTATTTT. This codes for CASPPSGTSGRRDTDTQYF. The complete variable domain, with remaining parts taken from reference TRBV28 and TRBJ2-3, reads DVKVTQSSRYLVKRTGEKVFLECVQDMDHENMFWYRQDPGLGLRLIYFSYDVKMKEKGDIPEGYSVSREKKERFSLILESASTNQTSMYLCASPPSGTSGRRDTDTQYFGPGTRLTVL.